The present T cell receptor beta chain was sequenced within a study of T cells after yellow fever vaccination. This clonotype was counted only a few times. The antigen is unknown. Overall study findings and caveats: The booster saw the reappearance of most primary-vaccination clones (roughly 97% CD4, 88% CD8). The secondary response was weaker, and its peak arrived faster, on day 5 versus 15.

It was through 5'RACE template switching that TCR cDNA was made, with a universal primer site and UMIs added. From the 5' RACE reads, TCRdb called clonotypes with MiXCR, one entry per CDR3 protein. The sample yields some 350,000 distinct CDR3 sequences, roughly 6.2% seen once. The CDR3 totals 12 residues. Trimming took off 9 bases at V and 4 bases at J, with 11 bases between the two ends. The germline V gene has CDR1 KGHDR and CDR2 SFDVKD. The source material was PBMCs, sampled 5 days after the yellow fever booster vaccination. This sequence originates from a man aged 30 to 45 who received the YFV17D yellow fever vaccine. The chain carries TRBV24-1 and TRBJ1-1; D uncertain. This CDR3 reads CATSDGITEAFF. The CDR3 region has the DNA TGTGCCACCTCCGACGGTATCACTGAAGCTTTCTTT.